This entry features one TCR beta chain sequence. What it recognizes is unknown. This sample was included in a study of cytomegalovirus exposure and HLA in healthy donors. Study observations and caveats: On later analysis, the bulk of CMV-associated TCR beta chains appeared to be HLA-restricted. Trimming of TCR beta V- and J-genes showed a link, identified in a later analysis, to a missense DCLRE1C variant.

Germline V gives CDR1 MDHEN, CDR2 SYDVKM. V was trimmed by 3 bases and J by 9 bases, leaving 12 bases between them. The CDR3 is 13 amino acids. This PCR relied on a set of 60 Vbeta primers and 13 Jbeta primers. Measured with immunoSEQ multiplex PCR; TCRdb has only the in-frame clones, and not every one. The table has roughly 110,000 clones, around 85% seen once; the top ten hold around 2.3%. Sequenced material: PBMCs. The chain recombines TRBV28 with TRBJ2-1; D might be TRBD2 (6 bases). This receptor was identified in a young man in good health and CMV-seronegative. The CDR3 coding sequence is TGTGCCAGCAGTTTTGGTAGCGGAGGTGAGCAGTTCTTC. It is translated as CASSFGSGGEQFF. The entire variable domain, with the rest obtained from reference TRBV28 and TRBJ2-1, is as follows: DVKVTQSSRYLVKRTGEKVFLECVQDMDHENMFWYRQDPGLGLRLIYFSYDVKMKEKGDIPEGYSVSREKKERFSLILESASTNQTSMYLCASSFGSGGEQFFGPGTRLTVL.